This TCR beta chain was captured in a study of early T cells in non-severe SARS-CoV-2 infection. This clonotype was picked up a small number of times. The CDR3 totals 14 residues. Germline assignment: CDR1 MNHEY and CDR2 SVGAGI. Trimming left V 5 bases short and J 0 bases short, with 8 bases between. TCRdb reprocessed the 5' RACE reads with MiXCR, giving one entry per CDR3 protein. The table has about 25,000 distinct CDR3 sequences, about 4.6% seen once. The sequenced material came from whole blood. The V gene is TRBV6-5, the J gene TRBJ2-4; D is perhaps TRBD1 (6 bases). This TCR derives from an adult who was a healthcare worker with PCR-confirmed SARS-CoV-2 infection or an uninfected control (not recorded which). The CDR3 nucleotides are TGTGCCAGCAGTCAGGGGCCAGCCAAAAACATTCAGTACTTC. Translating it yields CASSQGPAKNIQYF.